This section outlines one T cell receptor (beta chain) sequence together with its context. One junction end disagrees with the germline gene, perhaps due to a read error. Original processing methods: Reference gene primers were amplified, and this amplification served to estimate nucleated cell counts. Measured with immunoSEQ multiplex PCR; TCRdb has only the in-frame clones, and not every one. For V, J and clone size, that table is used; D and trimming come from the DNA. The data show 650,000 to 800,000 clones, approximately 90% seen once. CDR1 SGHTA and CDR2 FQGTGA come from the germline V gene. The CDR3 contains 12 residues. The data derive from a study of blood T cell repertoires in COVID-19. Study summary: PBMCs, B-cell-depleted T cells, or T cells provided the cDNA or gDNA that made up the material.

The origin of this receptor is a woman between 18 and 29 years old with acute or convalescent COVID-19. This chain connects TRBV7-3 to TRBJ2-3, with 8 positions matching TRBD2. The sequencing sample was made of peripheral blood. As DNA, the CDR3 is TGTGCCAGCAGCTCCCCATCGGGACTAGGGCCTTTT. It codes for CASSSPSGLGPF.